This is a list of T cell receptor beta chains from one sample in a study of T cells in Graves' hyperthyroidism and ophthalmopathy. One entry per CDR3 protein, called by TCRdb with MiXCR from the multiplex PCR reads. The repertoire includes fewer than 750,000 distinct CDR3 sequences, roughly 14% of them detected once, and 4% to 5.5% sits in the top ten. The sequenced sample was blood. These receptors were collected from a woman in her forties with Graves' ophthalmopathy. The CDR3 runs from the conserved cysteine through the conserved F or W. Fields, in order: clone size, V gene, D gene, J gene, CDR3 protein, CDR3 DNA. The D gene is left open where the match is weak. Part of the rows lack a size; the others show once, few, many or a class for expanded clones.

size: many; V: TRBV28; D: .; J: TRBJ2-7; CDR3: CASSSFSTYEQYF; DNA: TGTGCCAGCAGTTCTTTCTCGACCTACGAGCAGTACTTC
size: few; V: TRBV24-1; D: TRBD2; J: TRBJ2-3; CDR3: CATSRLAADTQYF; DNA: TGTGCCACCAGTCGACTAGCGGCGGATACGCAGTATTTT
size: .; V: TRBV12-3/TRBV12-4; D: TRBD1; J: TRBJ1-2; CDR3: CASSSQGGFNYGYTF; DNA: TGTGCCAGCAGCTCACAGGGGGGCTTTAACTATGGCTACACCTTC
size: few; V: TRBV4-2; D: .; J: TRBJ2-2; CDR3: CASSQASGTITTGELFF; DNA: TGTGCCAGCAGCCAAGCCTCCGGGACCATTACTACCGGGGAGCTGTTTTTT
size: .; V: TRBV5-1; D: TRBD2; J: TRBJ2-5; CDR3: CASSLGRLAGRETQYF; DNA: TGCGCCAGCAGCTTGGGGCGACTAGCGGGACGGGAGACCCAGTACTTC
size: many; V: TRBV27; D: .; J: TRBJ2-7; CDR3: CASSFTRQDLYEQYF; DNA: TGTGCCAGCAGTTTCACCAGACAGGACCTCTACGAGCAGTACTTC
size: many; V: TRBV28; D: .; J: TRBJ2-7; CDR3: CASLGLPSAEQYF; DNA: TGTGCCTCCCTGGGACTTCCCTCGGCGGAGCAGTACTTC
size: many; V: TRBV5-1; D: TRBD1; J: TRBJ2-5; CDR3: CASSPGQGGETQYF; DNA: TGTGCCAGCAGTCCAGGACAGGGAGGAGAGACCCAGTACTTC
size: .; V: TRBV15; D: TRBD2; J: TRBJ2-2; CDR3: CATSRAAGGTGELFF; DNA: TGTGCCACCAGCAGAGCGGCCGGGGGGACCGGGGAGCTGTTTTTT
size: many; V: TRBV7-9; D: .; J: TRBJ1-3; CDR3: CASSLLGGSGNTIYF; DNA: TGTGCCAGCAGCTTGCTGGGGGGCTCTGGAAACACCATATATTTT
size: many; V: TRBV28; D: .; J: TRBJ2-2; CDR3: CASSTLPRMDTGELFF; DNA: TGTGCCAGCTCGACTTTACCCCGGATGGACACCGGGGAGCTGTTTTTT
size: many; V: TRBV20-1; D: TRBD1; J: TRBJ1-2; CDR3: CSARNRDRGNYGYTF; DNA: TGCAGTGCTAGAAATCGGGACAGGGGAAACTATGGCTACACCTTC
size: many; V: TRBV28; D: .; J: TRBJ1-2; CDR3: CASTSSGLYYGYTF; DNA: TGTGCCAGCACTTCATCGGGCCTTTACTATGGCTACACCTTC
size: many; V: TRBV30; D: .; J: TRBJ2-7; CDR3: CAWSVGTEYEQYF; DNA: TGTGCCTGGAGTGTAGGGACCGAATACGAGCAGTACTTC
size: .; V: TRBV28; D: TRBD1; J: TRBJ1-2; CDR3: CASSLGQGARGWGYGYTF; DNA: TGTGCCAGCAGTCTGGGACAGGGGGCGCGTGGATGGGGCTATGGCTACACCTTC
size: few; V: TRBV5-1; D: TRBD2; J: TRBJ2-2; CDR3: CASSEGLAGNTRELFF; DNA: TGCGCCAGCAGCGAGGGACTAGCGGGGAACACCAGGGAGCTGTTTTTT
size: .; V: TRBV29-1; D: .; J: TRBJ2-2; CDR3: CSVVDGNTGELFF; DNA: TGCAGCGTTGTGGACGGGAACACCGGGGAGCTGTTTTTT
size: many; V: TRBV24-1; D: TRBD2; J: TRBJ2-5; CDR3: CATSDLPPGLAGGQETQYF; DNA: TGTGCCACCAGTGATTTGCCCCCTGGACTAGCGGGAGGTCAAGAGACCCAGTACTTC
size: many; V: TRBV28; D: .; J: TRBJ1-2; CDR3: CASSLLRGPVRGIDGYTF; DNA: TGTGCCAGCAGTTTACTACGGGGGCCTGTAAGGGGTATCGATGGCTACACCTTC
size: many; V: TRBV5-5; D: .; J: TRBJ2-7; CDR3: CASSLDRGSVQQYF; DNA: TGTGCCAGCAGCTTGGATCGGGGCTCGGTCCAGCAGTACTTC
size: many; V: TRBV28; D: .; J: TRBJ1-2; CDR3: CASSFRRSNYGYTF; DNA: TGTGCCAGCAGTTTTAGGAGGTCTAACTATGGCTACACCTTC
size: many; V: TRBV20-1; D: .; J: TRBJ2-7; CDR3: CSARDLGSSYEQYF; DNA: TGCAGTGCTAGAGACCTTGGGAGCTCCTACGAGCAGTACTTC
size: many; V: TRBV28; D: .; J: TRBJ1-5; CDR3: CASSTGGTGQPQHF; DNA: TGTGCCAGCAGTACGGGGGGCACAGGGCAGCCCCAGCATTTT
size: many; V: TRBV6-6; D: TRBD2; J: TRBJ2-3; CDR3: CASSPQLAGTDTQYF; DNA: TGTGCCAGCAGTCCGCAACTAGCGGGCACAGATACGCAGTATTTT
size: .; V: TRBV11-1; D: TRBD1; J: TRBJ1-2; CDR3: CASSHQIQGQGGYGYTF; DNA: TGTGCCAGCAGCCATCAGATCCAGGGACAGGGAGGCTATGGCTACACCTTC
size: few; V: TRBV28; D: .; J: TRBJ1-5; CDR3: CASIPRHNQPQHF; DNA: TGTGCCAGCATACCCAGGCACAATCAGCCCCAGCATTTT
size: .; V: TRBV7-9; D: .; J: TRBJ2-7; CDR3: CASSQRTAYEQYF; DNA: TGTGCCAGCAGCCAGCGAACCGCCTACGAGCAGTACTTC
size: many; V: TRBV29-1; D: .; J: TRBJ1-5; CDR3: CSVGQWGQPQHF; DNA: TGCAGCGTCGGACAGTGGGGTCAGCCCCAGCATTTT
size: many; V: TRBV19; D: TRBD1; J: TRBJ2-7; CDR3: CASSETGKGDYEQYF; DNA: TGTGCCAGTAGTGAGACAGGGAAGGGGGACTACGAGCAGTACTTC
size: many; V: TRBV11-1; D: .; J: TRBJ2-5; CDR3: CASTPRGAQETQYF; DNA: TGTGCCAGCACCCCTCGGGGGGCCCAAGAGACCCAGTACTTC
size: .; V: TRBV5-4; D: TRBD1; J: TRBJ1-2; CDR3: CASNLEGQGYGYTF; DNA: TGTGCCAGCAACCTGGAGGGACAGGGATATGGCTACACCTTC
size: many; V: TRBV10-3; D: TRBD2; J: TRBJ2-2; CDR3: CAITNGLAGDTGELFF; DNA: TGTGCCATCACTAACGGACTAGCGGGAGACACCGGGGAGCTGTTTTTT
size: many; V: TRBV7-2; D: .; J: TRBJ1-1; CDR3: CASSPGGTRAFF; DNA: TGTGCCAGCAGCCCCGGCGGCACCAGAGCTTTCTTT
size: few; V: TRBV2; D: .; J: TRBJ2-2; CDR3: CATGSTALGTGELFF; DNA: TGTGCCACCGGATCGACCGCTCTGGGCACCGGGGAGCTGTTTTTT
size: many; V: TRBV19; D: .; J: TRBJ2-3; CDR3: CASSPRSPDTQYF; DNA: TGTGCCAGTAGTCCCCGGAGCCCGGATACGCAGTATTTT
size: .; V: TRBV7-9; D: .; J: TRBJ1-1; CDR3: CASTRQEEWSAFF; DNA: TGTGCCAGCACCAGACAGGAGGAATGGTCGGCTTTCTTT
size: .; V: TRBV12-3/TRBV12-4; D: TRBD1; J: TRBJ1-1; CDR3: CASRPTGAEAFF; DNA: TGTGCCAGCAGACCCACAGGGGCTGAAGCTTTCTTT
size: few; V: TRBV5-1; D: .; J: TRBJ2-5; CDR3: CASSSGPRGETQYF; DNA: TGCGCCAGCAGTTCGGGACCCAGGGGAGAGACCCAGTACTTC
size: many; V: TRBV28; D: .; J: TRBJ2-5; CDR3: CASSEGGGETQYF; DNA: TGTGCCAGCAGTGAGGGGGGCGGAGAGACCCAGTACTTC
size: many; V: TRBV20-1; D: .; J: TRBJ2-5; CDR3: CSARAVETQYF; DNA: TGCAGTGCTAGAGCTGTCGAGACCCAGTACTTC
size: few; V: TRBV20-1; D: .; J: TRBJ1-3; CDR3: CSVRELRDTIYF; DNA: TGCAGTGTCCGGGAGCTTAGGGACACCATATATTTT
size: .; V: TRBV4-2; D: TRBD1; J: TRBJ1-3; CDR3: CASSQVTGAVSGNTIYF; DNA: TGTGCCAGCAGCCAGGTGACAGGGGCCGTCTCTGGAAACACCATATATTTT
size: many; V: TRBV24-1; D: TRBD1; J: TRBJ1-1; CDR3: CATSDPDRVEAFF; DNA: TGTGCCACCAGTGACCCCGACAGGGTAGAAGCTTTCTTT
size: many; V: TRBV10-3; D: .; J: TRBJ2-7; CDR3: CAIAPSPGATYEQYF; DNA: TGTGCCATCGCTCCCTCTCCGGGAGCGACCTACGAGCAGTACTTC
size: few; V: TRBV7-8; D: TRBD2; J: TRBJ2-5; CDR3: CASSPSFQRERTQYF; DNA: TGTGCCAGCAGCCCTAGCTTCCAGCGGGAGAGAACCCAGTACTTC
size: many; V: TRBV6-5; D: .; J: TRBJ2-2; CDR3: CASSYVSDGTGELFF; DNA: TGTGCCAGCAGTTACGTTAGCGACGGCACCGGGGAGCTGTTTTTT
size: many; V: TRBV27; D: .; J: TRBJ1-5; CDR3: CASSLSTARDQPQHF; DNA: TGTGCCAGCAGTTTATCTACGGCCCGTGATCAGCCCCAGCATTTT
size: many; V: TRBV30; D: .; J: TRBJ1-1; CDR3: CAWSELTEAFF; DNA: TGTGCCTGGAGTGAACTCACTGAAGCTTTCTTT
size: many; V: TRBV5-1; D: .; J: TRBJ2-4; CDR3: CASSPGKAKNIQYF; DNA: TGCGCCAGCAGCCCCGGGAAAGCCAAAAACATTCAGTACTTC
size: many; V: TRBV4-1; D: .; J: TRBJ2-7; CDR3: CASSQDFQGSNEQYF; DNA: TGCGCCAGCAGCCAAGATTTTCAGGGGAGTAACGAGCAGTACTTC
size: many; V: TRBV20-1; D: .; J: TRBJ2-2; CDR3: CSDRPQLNTGELFF; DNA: TGCAGTGATCGACCTCAACTAAACACCGGGGAGCTGTTTTTT
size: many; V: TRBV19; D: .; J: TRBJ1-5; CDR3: CASGPVGLSANNQPQHF; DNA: TGTGCCAGTGGTCCGGTCGGGCTTTCCGCAAACAATCAGCCCCAGCATTTT
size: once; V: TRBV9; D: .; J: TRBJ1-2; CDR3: CASSVQQTRNYGYTF; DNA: TGTGCCAGCAGCGTACAACAGACGAGAAACTATGGCTACACCTTC
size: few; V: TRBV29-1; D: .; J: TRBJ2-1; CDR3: CSVDVWGEGGGNEQFF; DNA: TGCAGCGTTGATGTTTGGGGGGAAGGAGGGGGCAATGAGCAGTTCTTC
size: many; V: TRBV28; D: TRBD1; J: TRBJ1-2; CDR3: CASRKPGGDYGYTF; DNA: TGTGCCAGCAGAAAGCCAGGGGGCGACTATGGCTACACCTTC
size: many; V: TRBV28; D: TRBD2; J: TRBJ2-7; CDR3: CASSLRGLVYEQYF; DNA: TGTGCCAGCAGTTTGAGGGGACTAGTCTACGAGCAGTACTTC